The clone carrying this T cell receptor beta chain came up many times. The data originate from a study of T cells in Graves' hyperthyroidism and ophthalmopathy. Trimming stripped 3 bases from V and 7 bases from J, with 19 bases between. Germline CDR1 is SGHTA and CDR2 is FQGTGA. This CDR3 is 16 amino acids long. RNA transcripts gave rise to amplified TCR beta CDR3 regions. The study used the HTBI primer set for a first-round RT-PCR of the TCR CDR3. TCRdb analysed the multiplex PCR reads with MiXCR anew, one entry per CDR3 protein. The sample records approximately 520,000 distinct CDR3 sequences, less than 25% being singletons.

The chain joins TRBV7-3 to TRBJ1-5; D is ambiguous. Sequencing was performed on blood. The TCR was taken from a man between 18 and 29 years old with Graves' hyperthyroidism. The CDR3 spells CASSFPLASPGQPQHF. Here the CDR3 DNA reads TGTGCCAGCAGCTTTCCCTTAGCCTCCCCGGGGCAGCCCCAGCATTTT. The complete variable domain, with remaining parts taken from reference TRBV7-3 and TRBJ1-5, reads GAGVSQTPSNKVTEKGKYVELRCDPISGHTALYWYRQSLGQGPEFLIYFQGTGAADDSGLPNDRFFAVRPEGSVSTLKIQRTERGDSAVYLCASSFPLASPGQPQHFGDGTRLSIL.